The next 27 T cell receptor beta chains were all read from a single sample in a study of blood T cell repertoires in COVID-19. Produced via immunoSEQ multiplex PCR; TCRdb's table is partial and in-frame only. Here the sample spans hundreds of thousands of clones, 70% to 90% being singletons. The sequenced sample was peripheral blood. Receptor source: a man aged 80 or over with acute or convalescent COVID-19.

This chain joins TRBV10-3 and TRBJ1-5, with D uncertain. This CDR3 is 12 amino acids long. Germline V lookup: CDR1 ENHRY, CDR2 SYGVKD. V lost 2 bases to trimming and J lost 11 bases, with 10 bases between them. In DNA, the CDR3 is TGTGCCATCAGTGAGACCTCCGGGACCCAGCATTTT. Protein sequence: CAISETSGTQHF.

The chain is built from TRBV7-2 and TRBJ1-3; 7 nucleotides agree with TRBD1. This CDR3 contains 15 residues. With V trimmed by 0 bases and J by 4 bases, 3 bases remained unmatched. Germline CDR1 and CDR2: SGHTA and FQGNSA. The CDR3 bases are TGTGCCAGCAGCTTAGCTACAGGGGCAGGAAACACCATATATTTT. This gives the protein CASSLATGAGNTIYF.

The chain combines TRBV29-1 with TRBJ1-2; 7 bases match TRBD1. CDR3 size: 14 residues. Germline assignment: CDR1 SQVTM and CDR2 ANQGSEA. V lost 3 bases and J lost 4; bases outside the gene matches: 8. The DNA for the CDR3 is TGCAGCGTTGAGCGCTGGGGGACAGCCTATGGCTACACCTTC. Protein: CSVERWGTAYGYTF.

This clone was recorded a few times. Other DNA sequences in the sample encode the same CDR3. CDR3 sequence (DNA): TGTGCCAGCTCACTGGGACAGCTGAACACTGAAGCTTTCTTT. Translation: CASSLGQLNTEAFF. The chain combines TRBV18 with TRBJ1-1; 7 positions agree with TRBD1. The germline V gene encodes CDR1 KGHSH and CDR2 LQKENI. There are 14 residues in the CDR3. With V trimmed by 4 bases and J by 0 bases, 2 bases remained unmatched.

The J gene is TRBJ2-1, the V gene TRBV7-9, with 8 bases fitting TRBD2. The CDR3 spans 15 residues. Germline CDR1 is SEHNR and CDR2 is FQNEAQ (reference sequence). V was clipped by 3 bases and J by 1 base; unmatched bases: 2. In DNA form, the CDR3 reads TGTGCCAGCAGCTTGACTAGCGCGTCCTACAATGAGCAGTTCTTC. Its protein is CASSLTSASYNEQFF.

The chain couples TRBV28 to TRBJ1-6; TRBD1 is a possible D gene (5 bases). Germline assignment: CDR1 MDHEN and CDR2 SYDVKM. The CDR3 is 15 residues long. Deletions cut 6 bases from V and 6 bases from J, with 15 bases between. The CDR3 DNA reads TGTGCCAGCAGGTCACAGGTACCTTTTAATTCACCCCTCCACTTT. Amino acid sequence: CASRSQVPFNSPLHF.

V usage is TRBV19 and J usage is TRBJ1-2, with D possibly TRBD1 on 5 matching bases. The CDR3 has 17 residues. V was pared by 4 bases and J by 8 bases, with 26 bases between. The V gene's germline CDR1 is LNHDA and CDR2 SQIVND (reference sequence). CDR3 sequence: CASSTTMPDGGNGGYTF. The CDR3 DNA sequence: TGTGCCAGTAGTACGACCATGCCTGACGGGGGGAACGGGGGCTACACCTTC.

The J gene is TRBJ2-1, the V gene TRBV18; possibly TRBD1 for D (6 bases). There are 13 residues in the CDR3. The germline CDR1 and CDR2 sequences are KGHSH and LQKENI. Trimming removed 6 bases from V and 6 bases from J, with 12 bases in between. Here the CDR3 DNA reads TGTGCCAGCTCCGCCGGGACAACCAATGAGCAGTTCTTC. This encodes CASSAGTTNEQFF.

The chain has TRBV27 and TRBJ1-5; 8 bases agree with TRBD1. This CDR3 is 15 amino acids long. Germline CDR1 MNHEY, CDR2 SMNVEV (reference sequence). Germline trimming cut 1 base from V and 6 bases from J; bases unmatched to any gene: 5. The CDR3 bases are TGTGCCAGCAGTTTATTTCAGGGGGCGGGTCAGCCCCAGCATTTT. The encoded protein is CASSLFQGAGQPQHF.

This clone occurred a few times. The gene calls are TRBV30 and TRBJ2-7, with a weak D call TRBD1 (5 bases). Germline values: CDR1 GTSNPN, CDR2 SVGIG (reference sequence). V lost 4 bases, J lost 3 bases, and 10 bases lay in between. This CDR3 has 12 residues. The CDR3 reads CAWTGSGYEQYF. The DNA of the CDR3 is TGTGCCTGGACAGGGTCAGGCTACGAGCAGTACTTC.

This chain joins TRBV6-5 and TRBJ2-1; D is perhaps TRBD1 (5 bases). Deletions cut 5 bases from V and 0 bases from J, with 11 bases between. Germline V gene sequence: CDR1 MNHEY, CDR2 SVGAGI. This CDR3 has 15 amino acids. CDR3 sequence (DNA): TGTGCCAGCAGTCAACAGGCTAGCTCCTACAATGAGCAGTTCTTC. Protein sequence: CASSQQASSYNEQFF.

The chain combines TRBV13 with TRBJ2-5; D is uncertain. Germline CDR1 reads PRHDT; CDR2 reads FYEKMQ (reference sequence). The CDR3 covers 14 residues. Trimming left V 5 bases short and J 2 bases short, with 12 bases between. This chain's CDR3 is CASSLRQVQETQYF. The CDR3 DNA sequence: TGTGCCAGCAGCCTAAGACAAGTACAAGAGACCCAGTACTTC.

This rearrangement joins TRBV18 to TRBJ2-3; maybe TRBD1 (7 bases). This CDR3 contains 15 residues. Germline CDR1 and CDR2: KGHSH and LQKENI. With 0 bases removed from V and 4 bases from J, the gap between germline ends came to 11 bases. CDR3 DNA sequence: TGTGCCAGCTCACCACCGGGCAGGGGGGCAGATACGCAGTATTTT. Translated: CASSPPGRGADTQYF.

V usage is TRBV19 and J usage is TRBJ2-5, with D possibly matching TRBD1 (6 bases). CDR1 and CDR2 (germline): LNHDA, SQIVND (reference sequence). Trimming cost V 7 bases and J 5 bases, with 17 bases left between them. CDR3 length equals 14 residues. The CDR3 region has the DNA TGTGCCAGTACCTCAGGGGCGGTGGTGGAGACCCAGTACTTC. This gives the protein CASTSGAVVETQYF.

The rearrangement uses TRBV27 and TRBJ1-2; D perhaps matches TRBD1 (5 bases). The germline CDR1 and CDR2 sequences are MNHEY and SMNVEV (reference sequence). CDR3 length equals 15 residues. The germline V and J ends were trimmed by 4 bases and 2 bases, with 14 bases remaining between them. The CDR3 DNA is TGTGCCAGCAGTTCATACTTAAGGGGAAACTATGGCTACACCTTC. This codes for CASSSYLRGNYGYTF.

V and J are TRBV27 and TRBJ1-1, with TRBD1 matching over 9 bases. J gave up 7 bases and V 8 bases, and 2 bases lay outside the gene matches. Germline V gene lookup returns CDR1 MNHEY and CDR2 SMNVEV (reference sequence). The CDR3 is 11 amino acids. CDR3 bases: TGTGCCAGCGGGGACAGGGTTGAAGCTTTCTTT. The encoded protein is CASGDRVEAFF.

The genes are TRBV24-1 and TRBJ2-3; TRBD2 matches at 9 bases. V dropped 5 bases and J dropped 3; count of bases not matched to a gene: 5. The germline V gene has CDR1 KGHDR and CDR2 SFDVKD. The CDR3 length is 15 residues. The CDR3 is CATSVSSGITDTQYF. Here the CDR3 DNA reads TGTGCCACCAGTGTGTCTAGCGGGATAACAGATACGCAGTATTTT.

The rearrangement joins TRBV10-3 to TRBJ2-7; 9 bases map to TRBD1. V lost 2 bases, J lost 3 bases, and 2 bases stayed unmatched. Germline V CDR1 and CDR2: ENHRY, SYGVKD. This CDR3 is 14 amino acids long. The CDR3 coding sequence is TGTGCCATCAGTGAGGGGACAGGGAACTACGAGCAGTACTTC. Translated: CAISEGTGNYEQYF.

The rearrangement uses TRBV5-1 and TRBJ2-7, with D maybe TRBD1 (6 bases). Per germline, CDR1 SGHRS and CDR2 YFSETQ. This CDR3 is 15 amino acids long. V lost 1 base and J lost 5, with 16 bases in between. The CDR3 loop reads CASSLKQGNVHEQYF. CDR3 bases: TGCGCCAGCAGCTTGAAACAGGGTAATGTCCACGAGCAGTACTTC.

The chain carries TRBV7-2 and TRBJ1-1; possible D gene TRBD1, 6 bases. Germline CDR1 reads SGHTA; CDR2 reads FQGNSA. The V and J ends lost 7 bases and 8 bases respectively, with 11 bases between them. The CDR3 covers 11 residues. The CDR3 bases are TGTGCCAGCACCAGGACAGCAGAAGCTTTCTTT. Translated, it gives CASTRTAEAFF. Complete variable domain (other parts from reference TRBV7-2 and TRBJ1-1): GAGVSQSPSNKVTEKGKDVELRCDPISGHTALYWYRQSLGQGLEFLIYFQGNSAPDKSGLPSDRFSAERTGGSVSTLTIQRTQQEDSAVYLCASTRTAEAFFGQGTRLTVV.

This rearrangement joins TRBV28 to TRBJ1-2; 10 bases map to TRBD1. The CDR3 is made up of 15 amino acids. Losses at the gene ends were 5 bases for V and 4 bases for J; bases not matched to a gene: 7. Germline assignment: CDR1 MDHEN and CDR2 SYDVKM. The CDR3 coding sequence is TGTGCCAGCAGTCGGGGACAGGGGTCGGGCTATGGCTACACCTTC. Encoded protein: CASSRGQGSGYGYTF.

The chain uses TRBV2 and TRBJ2-7; 13 bases agree with TRBD2. The germline V gene has CDR1 SNHLY and CDR2 FYNNEI. V lost 6 bases, J lost 4 bases, and 6 bases stayed unmatched. The CDR3 has 15 residues. The CDR3: CASSERLAGGYEQYF. For the CDR3, the DNA is TGTGCCAGCAGCGAAAGACTAGCGGGAGGATACGAGCAGTACTTC.

The gene calls are TRBV30 and TRBJ1-4, with D unresolved. This CDR3 region has 15 residues. V dropped 5 bases and J dropped 7 bases, with 20 bases sitting between them. CDR1 is GTSNPN, CDR2 SVGIG, per germline (reference sequence). CDR3 in amino acids: CAWGPMGGSSEKLFF. DNA for the CDR3: TGTGCCTGGGGACCAATGGGAGGGTCTTCTGAAAAACTGTTTTTT.

This rearrangement joins TRBV7-3 to TRBJ1-6; the match to TRBD1 covers 7 bases. Germline V gives CDR1 SGHTA, CDR2 FQGTGA. The length of the CDR3 is 15 residues. V was clipped by 2 bases and J by 6 bases; unmatched bases: 4. The CDR3: CASSLDPGGNSPLHF. CDR3 coding DNA: TGTGCCAGCAGCTTAGACCCAGGGGGTAATTCACCCCTCCACTTT.

This clone was picked up one time. The genes are TRBV6-2 or TRBV6-3 and TRBJ1-5; the match to TRBD1 covers 9 bases. Unmatched junction bases numbered 6, after V lost 2 bases and J lost 4 bases. Germline CDR1 reads MNHEY; CDR2 reads SVGEGT. The CDR3 is made up of 16 amino acids. CDR3 protein: CASSYHSGQGNQPQHF. The CDR3, as DNA: TGTGCCAGCAGTTACCATTCCGGACAGGGGAATCAGCCCCAGCATTTT.

J is TRBJ2-3 and V is TRBV19; a possible D gene is TRBD2 (5 bases). The CDR3 runs to 13 residues. The V end lost 8 bases, the J end lost 0 bases, and 9 bases lay between the germline ends. Germline V CDR1 and CDR2: LNHDA, SQIVND (reference sequence). The CDR3 DNA reads as TGTGCCAGTGGGGAGACTAGCACAGATACGCAGTATTTT. This gives the protein CASGETSTDTQYF.

The rearrangement links TRBV9 to TRBJ2-3; possibly TRBD2 for D (5 bases). Germline values: CDR1 SGDLS, CDR2 YYNGEE. CDR3 length equals 14 residues. V lost 3 bases to trimming and J lost 6 bases, with 14 bases between them. As DNA, the CDR3 is TGTGCCAGCAGCGCAGACTACCCCTCGGATACGCAGTATTTT. Residues: CASSADYPSDTQYF.